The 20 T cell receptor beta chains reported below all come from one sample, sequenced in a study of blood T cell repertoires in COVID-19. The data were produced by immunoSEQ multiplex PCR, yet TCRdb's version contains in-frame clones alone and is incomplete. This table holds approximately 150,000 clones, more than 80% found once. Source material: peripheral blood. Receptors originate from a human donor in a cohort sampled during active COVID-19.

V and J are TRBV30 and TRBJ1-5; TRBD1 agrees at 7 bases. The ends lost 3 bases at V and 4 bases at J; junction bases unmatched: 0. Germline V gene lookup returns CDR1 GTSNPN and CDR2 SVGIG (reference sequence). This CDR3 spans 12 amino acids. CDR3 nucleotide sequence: TGTGCCTGGAGACAGGGGAATCAGCCCCAGCATTTT. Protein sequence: CAWRQGNQPQHF.

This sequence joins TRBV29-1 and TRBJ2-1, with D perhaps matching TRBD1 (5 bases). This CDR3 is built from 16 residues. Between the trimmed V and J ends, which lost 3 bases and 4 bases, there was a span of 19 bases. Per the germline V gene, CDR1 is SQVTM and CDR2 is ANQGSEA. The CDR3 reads CSVEGGALQSYNEQFF. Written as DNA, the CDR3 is TGCAGCGTTGAGGGTGGGGCTCTCCAGTCGTACAATGAGCAGTTCTTC.

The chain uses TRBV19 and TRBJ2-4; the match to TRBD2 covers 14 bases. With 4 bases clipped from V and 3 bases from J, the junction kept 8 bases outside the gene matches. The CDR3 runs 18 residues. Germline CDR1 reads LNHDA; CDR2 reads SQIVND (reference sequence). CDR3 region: CASSTNLGLAGGKNIQYF. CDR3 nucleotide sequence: TGTGCCAGTAGTACGAATTTAGGACTAGCGGGGGGCAAAAACATTCAGTACTTC. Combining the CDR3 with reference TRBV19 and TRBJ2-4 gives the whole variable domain DGGITQSPKYLFRKEGQNVTLSCEQNLNHDAMYWYRQDPGQGLRLIYYSQIVNDFQKGDIAEGYSVSREKKESFPLTVTSAQKNPTAFYLCASSTNLGLAGGKNIQYFGAGTRLSVL.

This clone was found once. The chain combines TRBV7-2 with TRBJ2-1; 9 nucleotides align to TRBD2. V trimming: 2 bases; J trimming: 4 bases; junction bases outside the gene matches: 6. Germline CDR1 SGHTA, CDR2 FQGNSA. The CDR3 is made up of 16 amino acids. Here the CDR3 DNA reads TGTGCCAGCAGCTTATCGGCTAGCGGGACTTACAATGAGCAGTTCTTC. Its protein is CASSLSASGTYNEQFF.

CDR3 sequence reads: CAVNRVWGYGYTF. Here the CDR3 DNA reads TGTGCCGTTAACAGGGTATGGGGCTATGGCTACACCTTC. V is TRBV28 and J is TRBJ1-2; tentative D call: TRBD1 (6 bases). V dropped 11 bases and J dropped 4 bases, with 17 bases sitting between them. The CDR3 covers 13 residues. CDR1 and CDR2 from the germline V gene are MDHEN and SYDVKM.

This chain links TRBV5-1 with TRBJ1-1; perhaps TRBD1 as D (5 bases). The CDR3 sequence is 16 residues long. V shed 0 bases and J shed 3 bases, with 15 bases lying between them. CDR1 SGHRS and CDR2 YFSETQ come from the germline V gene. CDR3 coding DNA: TGCGCCAGCAGCTTGGATGCAGGGATGTCGGACACTGAAGCTTTCTTT. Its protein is CASSLDAGMSDTEAFF.

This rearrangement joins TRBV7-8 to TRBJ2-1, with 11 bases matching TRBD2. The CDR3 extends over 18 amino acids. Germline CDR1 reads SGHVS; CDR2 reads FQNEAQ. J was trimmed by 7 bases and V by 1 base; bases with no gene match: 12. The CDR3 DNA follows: TGTGCCAGCAGCTTAGTGATGGCACTAGCGGGAGTACTAAATGAGCAGTTCTTC. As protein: CASSLVMALAGVLNEQFF.

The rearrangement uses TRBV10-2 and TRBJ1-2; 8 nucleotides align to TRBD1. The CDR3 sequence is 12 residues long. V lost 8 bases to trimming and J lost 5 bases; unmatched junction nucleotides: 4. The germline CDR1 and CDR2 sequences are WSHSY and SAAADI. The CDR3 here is CASGDRSYGYTF. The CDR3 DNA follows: TGCGCCAGCGGGGACAGGTCATATGGCTACACCTTC.

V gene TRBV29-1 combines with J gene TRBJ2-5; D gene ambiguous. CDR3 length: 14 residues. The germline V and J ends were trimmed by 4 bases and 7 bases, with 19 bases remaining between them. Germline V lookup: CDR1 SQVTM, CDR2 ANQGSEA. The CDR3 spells CSVVGGNLPGTQYF. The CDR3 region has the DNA TGCAGCGTTGTAGGCGGCAACCTGCCGGGGACCCAGTACTTC. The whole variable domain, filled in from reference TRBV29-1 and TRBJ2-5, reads SAVISQKPSRDICQRGTSLTIQCQVDSQVTMMFWYRQQPGQSLTLIATANQGSEATYESGFVIDKFPISRPNLTFSTLTVSNMSPEDSSIYLCSVVGGNLPGTQYFGPGTRLLVL.

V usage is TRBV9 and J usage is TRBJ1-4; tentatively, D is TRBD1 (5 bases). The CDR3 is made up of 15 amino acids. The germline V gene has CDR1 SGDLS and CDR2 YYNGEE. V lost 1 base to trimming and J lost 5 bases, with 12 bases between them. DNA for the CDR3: TGTGCCAGCAGCGTACAGATAGGGGAAAATGAAAAACTGTTTTTT. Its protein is CASSVQIGENEKLFF.

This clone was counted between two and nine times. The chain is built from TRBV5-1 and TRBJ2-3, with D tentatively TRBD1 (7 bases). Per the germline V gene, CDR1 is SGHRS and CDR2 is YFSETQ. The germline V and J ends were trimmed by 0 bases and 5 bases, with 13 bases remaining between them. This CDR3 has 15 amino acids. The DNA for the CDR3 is TGCGCCAGCAGCTTGGAGGGCAGGGGGGTAGATACGCAGTATTTT. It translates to CASSLEGRGVDTQYF.

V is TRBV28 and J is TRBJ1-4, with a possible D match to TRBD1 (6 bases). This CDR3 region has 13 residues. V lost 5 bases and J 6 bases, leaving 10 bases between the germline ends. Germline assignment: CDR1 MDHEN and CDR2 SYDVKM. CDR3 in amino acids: CASSLNRDEKLFF. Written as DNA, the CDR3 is TGTGCCAGCAGTCTCAACAGGGATGAAAAACTGTTTTTT.

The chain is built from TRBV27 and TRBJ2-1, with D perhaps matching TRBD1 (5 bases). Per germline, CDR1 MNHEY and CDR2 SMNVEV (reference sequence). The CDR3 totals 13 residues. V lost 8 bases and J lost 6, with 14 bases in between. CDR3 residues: CASHPGHLNEQFF. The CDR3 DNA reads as TGTGCCAGCCATCCCGGACACCTCAATGAGCAGTTCTTC.

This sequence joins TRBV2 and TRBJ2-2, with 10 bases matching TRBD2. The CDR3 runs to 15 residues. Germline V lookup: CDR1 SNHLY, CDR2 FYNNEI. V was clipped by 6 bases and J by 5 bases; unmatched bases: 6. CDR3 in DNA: TGTGCCAGCAGACAAGCGGGAGGGGGGACCGGGGAGCTGTTTTTT. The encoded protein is CASRQAGGGTGELFF.

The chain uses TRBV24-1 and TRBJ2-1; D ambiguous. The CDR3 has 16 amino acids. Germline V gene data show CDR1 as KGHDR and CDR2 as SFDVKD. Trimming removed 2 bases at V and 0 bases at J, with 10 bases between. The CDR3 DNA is TGTGCCACCAGTGATTCTGGAGCAAGCTCCTACAATGAGCAGTTCTTC. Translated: CATSDSGASSYNEQFF.

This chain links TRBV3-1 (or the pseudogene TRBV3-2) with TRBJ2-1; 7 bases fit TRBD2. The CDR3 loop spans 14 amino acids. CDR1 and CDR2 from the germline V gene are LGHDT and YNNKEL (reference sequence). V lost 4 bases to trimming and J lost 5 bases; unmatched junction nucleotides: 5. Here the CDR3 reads CASSPLGTNNEQFF. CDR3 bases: TGTGCCAGCAGCCCCCTGGGGACTAACAATGAGCAGTTCTTC.

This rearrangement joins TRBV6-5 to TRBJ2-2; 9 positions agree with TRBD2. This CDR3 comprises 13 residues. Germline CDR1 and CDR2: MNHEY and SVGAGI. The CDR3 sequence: CVSGLARPGELFF. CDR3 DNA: TGTGTCTCGGGACTAGCCCGCCCCGGGGAGCTGTTTTTT.

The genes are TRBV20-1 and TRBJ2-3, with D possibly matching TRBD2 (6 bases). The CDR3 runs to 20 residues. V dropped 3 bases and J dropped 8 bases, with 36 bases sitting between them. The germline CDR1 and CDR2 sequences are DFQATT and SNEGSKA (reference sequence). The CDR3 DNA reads TGCAGTGCTAGTCGGCCGGGACTCGATATACACCGCGCGTCTTTCGGTACGCAGTATTTT. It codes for CSASRPGLDIHRASFGTQYF.

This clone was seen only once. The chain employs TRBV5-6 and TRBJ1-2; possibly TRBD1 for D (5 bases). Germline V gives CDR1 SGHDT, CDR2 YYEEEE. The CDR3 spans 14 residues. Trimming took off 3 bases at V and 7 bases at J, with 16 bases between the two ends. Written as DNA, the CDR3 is TGTGCCAGCAGCTCACCACAGGCTTCACGTGGCTACACCTTC. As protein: CASSSPQASRGYTF.

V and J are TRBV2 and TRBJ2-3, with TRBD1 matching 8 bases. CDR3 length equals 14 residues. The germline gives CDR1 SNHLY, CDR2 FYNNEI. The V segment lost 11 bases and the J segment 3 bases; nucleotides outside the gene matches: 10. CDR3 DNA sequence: TGTGCCTCCTCGCAGACAGGGGAAACAGATACGCAGTATTTT. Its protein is CASSQTGETDTQYF.